The sequence of this T cell receptor (beta chain) was determined in a study of identical twins' blood T cells. Study-wide results and caveats: Top TCRbeta clonotypes were shared more with twin than unrelated donors. Out-of-frame TCRbeta clonotypes reportedly had markedly more similar V usage in twins than unrelated donors.

There are 18 residues in the CDR3. The germline CDR1 and CDR2 sequences are SGDLS and YYNGEE. Trimming pared 3 bases from V and 0 bases from J, leaving 19 bases between. TCRdb independently ran MiXCR on the 5' RACE reads; one entry per CDR3 protein. This repertoire shows hundreds of thousands of distinct CDR3 sequences, over 25% found once; its top ten account for roughly 5.5%. For this clonotype: Antigen specificity is unknown.

Donors were six healthy women in three monozygous twin pairs. Likely shared infections and vaccines: all three twin pairs were reared together. This clonotype originated in a woman aged 18-55 years in good health. The chain has TRBV9 and TRBJ2-1, with D possibly being TRBD2 (6 bases). Sequenced material: PBMCs. The CDR3 region is CASSGDWKGFRSYNEQFF. For the CDR3, the DNA is TGTGCCAGCAGCGGGGACTGGAAGGGCTTCCGCTCCTACAATGAGCAGTTCTTC.